This entry is about one T cell receptor beta chain. Its target is unknown. TCRdb processed the reads anew with MiXCR; each CDR3 protein has one entry. The sample lists more than 300,000 distinct CDR3 sequences, about 35% occurring once. This specimen belongs to a study of T cell repertoires in cytomegalovirus infection. Study as a whole: HLA-B-restricted CMV epitopes that are well studied were used alongside recently identified HLA-C-restricted ones. Both a matching HLA type and CMV infection were indicated by public TCR beta signatures. Study-level results: Summed frequency of shared TCR beta families picked out CMV carriers who also had the relevant HLA.

This CDR3 contains 14 residues. Germline V gives CDR1 DFQATT, CDR2 SNEGSKA (reference sequence). The V and J ends lost 3 bases and 0 bases respectively, with 11 bases between them. This sample comprised cultured PBMCs, obtained from culture after CMV antigen stimulation. J is TRBJ1-1 and V is TRBV20-1, with unresolved D. This clonotype was sampled from a human donor in good health (CMV status not recorded). Some clones in this sample may be carry-over from other donors' samples. The CDR3 coding sequence is TGCAGTGCTAGGGTGCGGGGTGTGAACACTGAAGCTTTCTTT. Its protein product is CSARVRGVNTEAFF.